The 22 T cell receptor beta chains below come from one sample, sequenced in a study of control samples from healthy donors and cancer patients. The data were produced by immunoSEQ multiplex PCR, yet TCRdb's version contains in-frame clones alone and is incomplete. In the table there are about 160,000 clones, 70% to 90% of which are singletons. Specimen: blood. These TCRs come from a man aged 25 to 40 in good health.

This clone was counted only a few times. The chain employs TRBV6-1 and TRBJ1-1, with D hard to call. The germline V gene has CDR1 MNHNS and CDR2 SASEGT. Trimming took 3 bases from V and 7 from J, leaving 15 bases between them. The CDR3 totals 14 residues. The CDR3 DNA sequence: TGTGCCAGCAGTGATAACCGGGCCTTTGGTGAAGCTTTCTTT. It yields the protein CASSDNRAFGEAFF.

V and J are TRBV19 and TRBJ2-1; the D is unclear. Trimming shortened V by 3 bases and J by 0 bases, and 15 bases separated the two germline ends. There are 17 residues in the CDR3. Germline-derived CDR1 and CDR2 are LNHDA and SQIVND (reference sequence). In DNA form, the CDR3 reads TGTGCCAGTAGTATCCGGCCTGTCGTAAGCTCCTACAATGAGCAGTTCTTC. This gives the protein CASSIRPVVSSYNEQFF.

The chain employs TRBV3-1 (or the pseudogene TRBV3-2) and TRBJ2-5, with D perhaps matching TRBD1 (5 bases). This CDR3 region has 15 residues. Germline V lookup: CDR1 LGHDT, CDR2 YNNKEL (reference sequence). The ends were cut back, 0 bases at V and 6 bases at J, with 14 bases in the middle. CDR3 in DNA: TGTGCCAGCAGCCAAGATACAGGCCTAGGGAAGACCCAGTACTTC. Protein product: CASSQDTGLGKTQYF.

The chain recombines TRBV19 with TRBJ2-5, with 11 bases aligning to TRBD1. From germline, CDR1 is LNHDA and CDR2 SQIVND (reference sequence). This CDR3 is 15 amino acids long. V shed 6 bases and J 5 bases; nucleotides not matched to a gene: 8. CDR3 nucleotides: TGTGCCAGTAGCAGGGACAGGGGGTTCGGGGAGACCCAGTACTTC. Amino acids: CASSRDRGFGETQYF.

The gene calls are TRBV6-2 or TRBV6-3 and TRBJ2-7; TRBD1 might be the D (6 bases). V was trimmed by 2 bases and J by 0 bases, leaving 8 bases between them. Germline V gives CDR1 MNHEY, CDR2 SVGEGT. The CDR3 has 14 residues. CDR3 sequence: CASSYGDNSYEQYF. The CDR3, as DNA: TGTGCCAGCAGTTACGGGGACAACTCCTACGAGCAGTACTTC.

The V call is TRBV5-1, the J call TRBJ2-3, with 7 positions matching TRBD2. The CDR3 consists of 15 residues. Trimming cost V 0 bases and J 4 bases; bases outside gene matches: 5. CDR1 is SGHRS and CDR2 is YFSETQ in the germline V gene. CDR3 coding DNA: TGCGCCAGCAGCTTGGCTAGCGGCCCCGCAGATACGCAGTATTTT. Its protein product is CASSLASGPADTQYF.

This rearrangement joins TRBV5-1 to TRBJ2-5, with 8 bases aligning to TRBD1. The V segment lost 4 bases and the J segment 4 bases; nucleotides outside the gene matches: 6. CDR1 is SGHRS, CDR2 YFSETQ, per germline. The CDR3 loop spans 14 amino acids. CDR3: CASSVDRVSETQYF. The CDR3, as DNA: TGCGCCAGCAGCGTGGACAGGGTGTCAGAGACCCAGTACTTC.

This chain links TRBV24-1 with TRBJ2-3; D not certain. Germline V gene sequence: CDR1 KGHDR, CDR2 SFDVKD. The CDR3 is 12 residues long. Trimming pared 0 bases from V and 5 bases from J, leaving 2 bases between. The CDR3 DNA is TGTGCCACCAGTGATTTGCGAGATACGCAGTATTTT. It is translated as CATSDLRDTQYF.

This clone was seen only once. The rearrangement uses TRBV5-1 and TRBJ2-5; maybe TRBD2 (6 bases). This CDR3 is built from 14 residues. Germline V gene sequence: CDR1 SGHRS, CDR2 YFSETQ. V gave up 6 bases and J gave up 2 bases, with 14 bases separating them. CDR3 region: CASTSGGNQETQYF. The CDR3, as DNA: TGCGCCAGCACGTCCGGAGGGAATCAAGAGACCCAGTACTTC.

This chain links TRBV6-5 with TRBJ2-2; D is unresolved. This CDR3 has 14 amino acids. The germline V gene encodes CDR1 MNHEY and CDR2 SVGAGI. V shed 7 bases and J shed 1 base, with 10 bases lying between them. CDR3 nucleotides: TGTGCCAGCACTCTTCTCAGGAACACCGGGGAGCTGTTTTTT. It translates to CASTLLRNTGELFF.

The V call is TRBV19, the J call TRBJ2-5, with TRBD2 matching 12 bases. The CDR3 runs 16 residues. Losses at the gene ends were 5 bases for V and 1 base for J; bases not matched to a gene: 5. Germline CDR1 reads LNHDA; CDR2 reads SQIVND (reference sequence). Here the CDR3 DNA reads TGTGCCAGTAGTCTCCCGGGACTAGCGGGCCAAGAGACCCAGTACTTC. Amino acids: CASSLPGLAGQETQYF.

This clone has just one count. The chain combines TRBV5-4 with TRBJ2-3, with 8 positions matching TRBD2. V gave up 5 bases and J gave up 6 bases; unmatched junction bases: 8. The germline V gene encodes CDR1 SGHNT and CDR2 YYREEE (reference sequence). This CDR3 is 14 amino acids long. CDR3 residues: CASSLGLAGDTQYF. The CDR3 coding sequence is TGTGCCAGCAGTTTAGGACTAGCCGGGGATACGCAGTATTTT.

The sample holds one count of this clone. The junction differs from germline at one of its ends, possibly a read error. CDR3 residues: CASSLGQGPYDYTF. The CDR3 coding sequence is TGTGCCAGCAGCTTAGGACAGGGTCCTTATGACTACACCTTC. The rearrangement joins TRBV7-9 to TRBJ1-2, with 7 bases that match TRBD1. The length of the CDR3 is 14 residues. Germline CDR1 SEHNR, CDR2 FQNEAQ (reference sequence).

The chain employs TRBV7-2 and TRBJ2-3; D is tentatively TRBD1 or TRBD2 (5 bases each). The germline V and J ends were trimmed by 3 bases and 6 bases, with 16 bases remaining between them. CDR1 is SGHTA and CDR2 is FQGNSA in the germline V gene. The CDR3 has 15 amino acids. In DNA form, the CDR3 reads TGTGCCAGCAGCTTCGGTTCGCGATGGGGGGATACGCAGTATTTT. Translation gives CASSFGSRWGDTQYF.

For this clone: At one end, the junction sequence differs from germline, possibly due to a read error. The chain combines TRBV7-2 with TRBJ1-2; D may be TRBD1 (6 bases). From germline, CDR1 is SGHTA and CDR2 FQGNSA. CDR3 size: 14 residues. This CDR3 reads CASSPRGLWFGYAF. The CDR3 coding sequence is TGTGCCAGCAGCCCGCGGGGGCTTTGGTTTGGCTACGCCTTC. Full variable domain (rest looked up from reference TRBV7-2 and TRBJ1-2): GAGVSQSPSNKVTEKGKDVELRCDPISGHTALYWYRQSLGQGLEFLIYFQGNSAPDKSGLPSDRFSAERTGGSVSTLTIQRTQQEDSAVYLCASSPRGLWFGYAFGSGTRLTVV.

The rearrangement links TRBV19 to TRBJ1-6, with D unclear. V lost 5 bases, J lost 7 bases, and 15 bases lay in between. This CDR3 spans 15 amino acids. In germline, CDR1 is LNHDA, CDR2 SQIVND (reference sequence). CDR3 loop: CASSPLGSENSPLHF. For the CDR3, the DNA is TGTGCCAGTAGTCCCCTAGGGTCGGAAAATTCACCCCTCCACTTT.

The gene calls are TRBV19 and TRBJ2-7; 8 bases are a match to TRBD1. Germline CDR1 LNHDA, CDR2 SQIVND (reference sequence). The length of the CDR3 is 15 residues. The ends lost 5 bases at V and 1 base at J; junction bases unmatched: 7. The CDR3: CASSSPGQESYEQYF. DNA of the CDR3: TGTGCCAGTAGTTCCCCGGGACAGGAGTCCTACGAGCAGTACTTC.

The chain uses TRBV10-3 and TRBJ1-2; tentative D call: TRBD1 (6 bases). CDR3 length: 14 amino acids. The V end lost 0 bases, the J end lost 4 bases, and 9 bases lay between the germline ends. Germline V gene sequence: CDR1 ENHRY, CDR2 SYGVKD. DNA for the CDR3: TGTGCCATCAGTGAGTCGACAGGAGGCTATGGCTACACCTTC. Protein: CAISESTGGYGYTF.

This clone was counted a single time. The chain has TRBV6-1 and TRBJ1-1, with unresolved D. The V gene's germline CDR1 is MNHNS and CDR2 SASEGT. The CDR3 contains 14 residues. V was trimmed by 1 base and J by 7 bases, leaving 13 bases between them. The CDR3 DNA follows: TGTGCCAGCAGTGAAGATTACAGAAAAATTGAAGCTTTCTTT. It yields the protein CASSEDYRKIEAFF.

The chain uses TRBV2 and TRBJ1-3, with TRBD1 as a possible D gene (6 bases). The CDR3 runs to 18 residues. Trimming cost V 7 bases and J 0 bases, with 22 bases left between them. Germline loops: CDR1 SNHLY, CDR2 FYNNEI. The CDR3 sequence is CASNPYGLQGSSGNTIYF. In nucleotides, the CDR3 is TGTGCCAGCAATCCTTACGGGTTACAGGGAAGCTCTGGAAACACCATATATTTT. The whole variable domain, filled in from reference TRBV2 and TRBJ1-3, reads EPEVTQTPSHQVTQMGQEVILRCVPISNHLYFYWYRQILGQKVEFLVSFYNNEISEKSEIFDDQFSVERPDGSNFTLKIRSTKLEDSAMYFCASNPYGLQGSSGNTIYFGEGSWLTVV.

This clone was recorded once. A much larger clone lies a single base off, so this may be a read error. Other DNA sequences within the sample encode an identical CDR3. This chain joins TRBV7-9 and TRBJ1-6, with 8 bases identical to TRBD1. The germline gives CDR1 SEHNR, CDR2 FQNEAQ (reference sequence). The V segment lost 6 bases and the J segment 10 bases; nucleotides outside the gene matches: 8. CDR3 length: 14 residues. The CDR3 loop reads CASSPTGEGSPLHF. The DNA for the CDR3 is TGTGCCAGCAGTCCGACAGGGGAAGGCTCACCCCTCCACTTT.

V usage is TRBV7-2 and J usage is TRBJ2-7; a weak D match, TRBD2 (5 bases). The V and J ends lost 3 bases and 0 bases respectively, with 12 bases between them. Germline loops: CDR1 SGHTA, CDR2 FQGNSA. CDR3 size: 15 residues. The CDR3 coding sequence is TGTGCCAGCAGCTTGGGAGCCCCCAGCTCCTACGAGCAGTACTTC. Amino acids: CASSLGAPSSYEQYF.